These 9 T cell receptor beta chains were all obtained from the same sample, sequenced in a study of shared clonotypes between healthy human individuals. Sequencing used immunoSEQ multiplex PCR; TCRdb keeps in-frame clones, though not all of them. Of some 2,000,000 clones in the sample, 85% to 95% were seen once. The sequenced material came from naive CD4+ T cells sorted from blood. As to subset: CD45RA+ positively selected. These receptor sequences come from a man younger than 35 in good health.

The chain is built from TRBV30 and TRBJ1-6; D call uncertain. The ends were cut back, 2 bases at V and 6 bases at J, with 11 bases in the middle. There are 14 residues in the CDR3. CDR1 and CDR2 (germline): GTSNPN, SVGIG (reference sequence). CDR3 nucleotide sequence: TGTGCCTGGAGTCCGGTACTAGGTAATTCACCCCTCCACTTT. It is translated as CAWSPVLGNSPLHF.

CDR3 bases: TGTGCCAGCAGTGAGGGACAGCCACCTTACGAGCAGTACTTC. It codes for CASSEGQPPYEQYF. The chain is built from TRBV28 and TRBJ2-7, with TRBD1 matching 7 bases. J was trimmed by 4 bases and V by 5 bases; bases with no gene match: 8. Germline V gene lookup returns CDR1 MDHEN and CDR2 SYDVKM. This CDR3 spans 14 amino acids.

As DNA, the CDR3 is TGTGCCAGCAGTCCCGCCGGGTCCTACGAGCAGTACTTC. Amino acids: CASSPAGSYEQYF. V usage is TRBV28 and J usage is TRBJ2-7; no definite D call. Germline CDR1 and CDR2: MDHEN and SYDVKM. V lost 5 bases and J lost 1, with 9 bases in between. The length of the CDR3 is 13 residues.

The chain links TRBV18 to TRBJ2-1; TRBD2 matches 9 bases. This CDR3 is 18 amino acids long. Trimming at V came to 4 bases and at J to 0 bases, leaving 10 bases not matched to a gene. The germline V gene has CDR1 KGHSH and CDR2 LQKENI. This CDR3 is CASSLGLAGFGSYNEQFF. CDR3 in DNA: TGTGCCAGCTCACTTGGTCTAGCGGGATTTGGCTCCTACAATGAGCAGTTCTTC.

The rearrangement uses TRBV29-1 and TRBJ1-5; possibly TRBD1 for D (5 bases). Germline V CDR1 and CDR2: SQVTM, ANQGSEA. Trimming took 6 bases from V and 6 from J, leaving 18 bases between them. The CDR3 spans 14 residues. The DNA for the CDR3 is TGCAGCGTGACCCTGGGGGTGAGGGGTCAGCCCCAGCATTTT. Translated: CSVTLGVRGQPQHF. The variable domain in full, with the rest retrieved from reference TRBV29-1 and TRBJ1-5, is SAVISQKPSRDICQRGTSLTIQCQVDSQVTMMFWYRQQPGQSLTLIATANQGSEATYESGFVIDKFPISRPNLTFSTLTVSNMSPEDSSIYLCSVTLGVRGQPQHFGDGTRLSIL.

The chain uses TRBV6-1 and TRBJ1-1; possible D gene TRBD1, 6 bases. Germline V gene lookup returns CDR1 MNHNS and CDR2 SASEGT. Trimming left V 9 bases short and J 1 base short, with 15 bases between. This CDR3 is built from 14 residues. The CDR3: CASRGQGQNTEAFF. In DNA form, the CDR3 reads TGTGCCAGTCGGGGTCAGGGGCAGAACACTGAAGCTTTCTTT.

The chain is built from TRBV5-1 and TRBJ2-2, with D hard to call. The CDR3 has 15 residues. V was clipped by 2 bases and J by 4 bases, with 12 bases between them. CDR1 and CDR2 (germline): SGHRS, YFSETQ. The CDR3 sequence is CASSLRTVGTGELFF. Written as DNA, the CDR3 is TGCGCCAGCAGCTTACGGACCGTGGGCACCGGGGAGCTGTTTTTT.

The chain joins TRBV9 to TRBJ2-7; TRBD2 aligns across 10 bases. CDR1 is SGDLS and CDR2 is YYNGEE in the germline V gene. This CDR3 comprises 16 residues. Unmatched junction bases numbered 9, after V lost 4 bases and J lost 2 bases. Written as DNA, the CDR3 is TGTGCCAGCAGCACCGCGGCAACTAGCGGGGCCTACGAGCAGTACTTC. Translation: CASSTAATSGAYEQYF.

The chain recombines TRBV28 with TRBJ1-5; D is possibly TRBD1 (5 bases). CDR3 length: 15 amino acids. V shed 6 bases and J shed 6 bases, with 18 bases lying between them. Germline V CDR1 and CDR2: MDHEN, SYDVKM. The CDR3 region is CASSPLRSGTQPQHF. Written as DNA, the CDR3 is TGTGCCAGCAGCCCTCTAAGATCAGGGACTCAGCCCCAGCATTTT.